This T cell receptor (beta chain) was obtained from a study of blood T cell repertoires in COVID-19. Measured with immunoSEQ multiplex PCR; TCRdb has only the in-frame clones, and not every one. The table includes around 280,000 clones, roughly 89% detected once. Participants were placed into cohorts based on the clinical history they reported. The germline CDR1 and CDR2 sequences are MDHEN and SYDVKM. With V trimmed by 7 bases and J by 6 bases, 7 bases remained unmatched. The CDR3 is 14 residues long. The V call is TRBV28, the J call TRBJ2-3; 10 bases line up with TRBD2. The sample comprised PBMCs or T cells enriched from blood (not recorded which). The clonotype comes from a woman aged 40 to 49 who had recovered from COVID-19. The CDR3 loop reads CASTRSGGADTQYF. The CDR3 region has the DNA TGTGCCAGCACTCGGAGCGGGGGGGCGGATACGCAGTATTTT.